This T cell receptor (beta chain) came from a study of CXCR3-negative and CXCR3-positive naive CD8 T cells. Points from the study as a whole: Comparison of naive CXCR3-negative and CXCR3-positive cells revealed similar TRBV-TRBJ usage, while memory cells differed. TRB CDR3 properties indicated TCR strength, while surface CD5 was similar across naive subsets.

Of note for this clonotype: Antigen: not known.

Via 5' RACE with UMI labels, TRB cDNA libraries were prepared. After re-calling the 5' RACE reads, TCRdb lists one entry per CDR3 protein, DNA absent. Recorded for this sample: 100,000 to 150,000 distinct CDR3 sequences. This CDR3 contains 19 residues. The germline V gene has CDR1 SEHNR and CDR2 FQNEAQ (reference sequence). This sequence joins TRBV7-9 and TRBJ2-1; TCRdb's D call, TRBD1, is unchecked because there is no DNA. The specimen sequenced was naive CXCR3- CD8+ T cells from blood. Specified subset: CD45RO-CCR7+CD27+CD95- naive CD8+ T cells lacking CXCR3 (TNR3-). This TCR was recovered from a human donor in good health. Some clones in this sample may be carry-over from other donors' samples. The CDR3 spells CASSQQPGFSGTSYNEQFF.